The source of this TCR beta chain is a study of metastatic and nonmetastatic thyroid tumors. In the study overall: A comparison of repertoires was made across blood and tumor or nodule tissue from malignant and benign thyroid patients.

Worth noting for this clone: This may be a read error: a much more frequent sequence differs by one nucleotide. Other DNA sequences from this sample encode an identical CDR3 as well.

Per the original methods: A classifier of distant metastasis in papillary thyroid cancer was built from CDR3 differences (across clinicopathological groups). TCRdb ran MiXCR on the PCR reads. The V and J calls, along with clone size, are taken from TCRdb and not from the paper's own processing. The sample includes tens of thousands of clones, approximately 12% seen only once; the top ten take 7% to 10%. Patients underwent thyroid surgery, and none had received any treatment before it. Germline values: CDR1 MGHRA, CDR2 YSYEKL. The CDR3 sequence is 16 residues long. The sequence was obtained from a female donor with papillary thyroid cancer or a benign thyroid nodule (not recorded which). Some clones in this sample may be carry-over from other donors' samples. J is TRBJ1-5 and V is TRBV4-1, with D uncertain. Sequenced input: tumor tissue. The DNA for the CDR3 is TGCGCCAGTAGCCACACCCCCCGTTACACCGATCAGCCCCAGCATTTT. It encodes CASSHTPRYTDQPQHF.